Below are 3 T cell receptor beta chains sequenced from a single sample in a study of human T cells and chemical hapten exposure. A single record per CDR3 protein comes from TCRdb applying MiXCR to the RACE reads. The top ten hold around 4% of the sample, which has 80,000 to 95,000 distinct CDR3 sequences, roughly 10% seen once. Time point specified: patch test 1, 2 weeks after DPC sensitization. Treatment noted: therapeutic diphenylcyclopropenone sensitization with weekly scalp DPC. Sequences were derived from whole blood, sampled in connection with sensitization to the hapten diphenylcyclopropenone (DPC). The receptor source for this set is a woman in her forties or fifties with alopecia areata. Some clones in this sample may be carry-over from other donors' samples.

This clonotype has a handful of counts. The chain is built from TRBV5-4 and TRBJ1-1; 10 nucleotides align to TRBD1. From germline, CDR1 is SGHNT and CDR2 YYREEE (reference sequence). This CDR3 contains 15 residues. V was pared by 4 bases and J by 5 bases, with 8 bases of the junction left unmatched. The CDR3 sequence is CASSLLGTGETEAFF. The CDR3 DNA reads TGTGCCAGCAGCCTACTAGGGACAGGGGAAACTGAAGCTTTCTTT.

This clonotype was recorded many times. The gene calls are TRBV29-1 and TRBJ2-7; 7 bases line up with TRBD2. Germline assignment: CDR1 SQVTM and CDR2 ANQGSEA. Unmatched junction bases numbered 9, after V lost 7 bases and J lost 6 bases. The CDR3 consists of 12 residues. The CDR3 nucleotides are TGCAGCGCCAAGACTAGCTCGGGCGAGCAGTACTTC. This codes for CSAKTSSGEQYF.

This clonotype was recorded a few times. This sequence joins TRBV7-2 and TRBJ1-1; D is uncertain. V shed 1 base and J shed 11 bases, with 17 bases lying between them. CDR1 and CDR2 (germline): SGHTA, FQGNSA. The CDR3 is made up of 14 amino acids. The CDR3 bases are TGTGCCAGCAGCTTAGTGTACGGCCCCCATCTGGCTTTCTTT. Encoded protein: CASSLVYGPHLAFF.